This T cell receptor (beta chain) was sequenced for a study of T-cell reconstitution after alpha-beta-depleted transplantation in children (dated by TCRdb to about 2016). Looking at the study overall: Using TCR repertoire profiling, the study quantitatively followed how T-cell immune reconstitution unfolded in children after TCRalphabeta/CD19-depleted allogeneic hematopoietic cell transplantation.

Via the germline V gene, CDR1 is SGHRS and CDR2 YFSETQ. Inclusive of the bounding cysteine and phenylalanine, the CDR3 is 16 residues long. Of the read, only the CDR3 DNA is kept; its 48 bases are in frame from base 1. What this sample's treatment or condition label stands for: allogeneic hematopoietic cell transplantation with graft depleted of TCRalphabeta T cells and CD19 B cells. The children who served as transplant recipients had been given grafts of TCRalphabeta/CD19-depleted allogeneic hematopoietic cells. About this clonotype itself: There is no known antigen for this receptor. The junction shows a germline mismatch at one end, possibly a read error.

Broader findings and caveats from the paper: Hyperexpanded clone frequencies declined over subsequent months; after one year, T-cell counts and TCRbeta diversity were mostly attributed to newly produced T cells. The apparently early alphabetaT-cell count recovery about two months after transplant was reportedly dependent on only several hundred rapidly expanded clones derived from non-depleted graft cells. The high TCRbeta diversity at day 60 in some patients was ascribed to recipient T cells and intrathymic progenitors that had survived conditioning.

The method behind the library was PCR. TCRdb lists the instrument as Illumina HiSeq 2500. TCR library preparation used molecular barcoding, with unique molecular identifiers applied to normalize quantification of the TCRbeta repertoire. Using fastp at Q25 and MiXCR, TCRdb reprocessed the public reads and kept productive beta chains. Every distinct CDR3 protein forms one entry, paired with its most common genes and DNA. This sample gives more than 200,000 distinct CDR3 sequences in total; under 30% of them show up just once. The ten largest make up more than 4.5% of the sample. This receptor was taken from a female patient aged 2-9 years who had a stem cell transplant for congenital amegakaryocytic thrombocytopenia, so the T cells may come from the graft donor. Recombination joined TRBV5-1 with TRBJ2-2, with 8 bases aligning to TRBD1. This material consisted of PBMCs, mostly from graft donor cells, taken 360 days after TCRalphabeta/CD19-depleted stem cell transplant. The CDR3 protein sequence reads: CASSTDRGVDTGELSF. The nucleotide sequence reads TGCGCCAGCAGCACAGACAGGGGTGTTGACACCGGGGAGCTGTCTTTT.